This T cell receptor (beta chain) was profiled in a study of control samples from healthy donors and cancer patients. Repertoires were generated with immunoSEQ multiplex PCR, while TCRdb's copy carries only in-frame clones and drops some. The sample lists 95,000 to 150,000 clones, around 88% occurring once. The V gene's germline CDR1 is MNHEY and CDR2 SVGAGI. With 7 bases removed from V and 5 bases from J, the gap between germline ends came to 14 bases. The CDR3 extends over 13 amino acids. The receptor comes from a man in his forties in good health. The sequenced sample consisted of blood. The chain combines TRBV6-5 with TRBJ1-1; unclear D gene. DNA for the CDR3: TGTGCCAGCATAGGACTCCTCGGGACTGAAGCTTTCTTT. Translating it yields CASIGLLGTEAFF.